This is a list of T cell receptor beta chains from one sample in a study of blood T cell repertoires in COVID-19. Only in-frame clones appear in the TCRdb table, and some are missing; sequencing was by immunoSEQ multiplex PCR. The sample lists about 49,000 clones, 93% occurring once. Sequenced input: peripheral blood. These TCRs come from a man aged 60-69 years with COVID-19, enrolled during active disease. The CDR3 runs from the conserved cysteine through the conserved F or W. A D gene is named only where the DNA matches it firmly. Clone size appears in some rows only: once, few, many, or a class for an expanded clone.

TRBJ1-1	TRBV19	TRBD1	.	CARLDRVYTEAFF	TGTGCCAGACTGGACAGGGTGTACACTGAAGCTTTCTTT
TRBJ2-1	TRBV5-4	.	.	CASSLERSSYNEQFF	TGTGCCAGCAGCTTGGAAAGGAGCTCCTACAATGAGCAGTTCTTC
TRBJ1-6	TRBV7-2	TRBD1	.	CASSLEGQGTGSYNSPLHF	TGTGCCAGCAGCTTAGAGGGACAGGGGACAGGCTCCTATAATTCACCCCTCCACTTT
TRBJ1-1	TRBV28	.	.	CASSSPKAGMNTEAFF	TGTGCCAGCAGTTCCCCCAAGGCGGGAATGAACACTGAAGCTTTCTTT
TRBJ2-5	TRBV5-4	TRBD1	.	CASSRTGDMETQYF	TGTGCCAGCAGCCGGACAGGGGATATGGAGACCCAGTACTTC
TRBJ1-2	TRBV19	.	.	CASSMGGTVGYGYTF	TGTGCCAGTAGTATGGGGGGGACTGTTGGGTATGGCTACACCTTC
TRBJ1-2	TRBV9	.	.	CASSVAQGMSGGYTF	TGTGCCAGCAGCGTAGCCCAGGGGATGTCGGGTGGCTACACCTTC
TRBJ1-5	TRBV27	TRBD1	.	CASSLSTGANQPQHF	TGTGCCAGCAGTTTATCGACAGGGGCCAATCAGCCCCAGCATTTT
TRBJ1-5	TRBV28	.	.	CASSLGGFGNQPQHF	TGTGCCAGCAGTTTAGGGGGGTTCGGCAATCAGCCCCAGCATTTT
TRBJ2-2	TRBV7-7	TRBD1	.	CASSLGTGNTGELFF	TGTGCTAGCAGCTTAGGGACAGGGAACACCGGGGAGCTGTTTTTT
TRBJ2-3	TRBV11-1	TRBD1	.	CASSDRDSSTDTQYF	TGTGCCAGCAGCGACCGGGACAGTAGCACAGATACGCAGTATTTT
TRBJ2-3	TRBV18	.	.	CASSRKGSGDTQYF	TGTGCCAGCTCACGCAAGGGGTCGGGAGATACGCAGTATTTT
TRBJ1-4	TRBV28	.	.	CASSTPGSNLLKLFF	TGTGCCAGCAGTACACCCGGGTCCAACCTACTGAAACTGTTTTTT
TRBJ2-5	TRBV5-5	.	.	CASSSSTPRVGRGETQYF	TGTGCCAGCAGCTCGAGTACCCCCAGGGTAGGGCGAGGAGAGACCCAGTACTTC
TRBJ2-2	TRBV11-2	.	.	CASSLPGKDTGELFF	TGTGCCAGCAGCTTACCGGGGAAGGACACCGGGGAGCTGTTTTTT
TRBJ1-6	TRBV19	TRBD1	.	CASSILGTDNSPLHF	TGTGCCAGTAGTATTCTCGGGACAGATAATTCACCCCTCCACTTT
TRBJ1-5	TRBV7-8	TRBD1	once	CASSLADRATSNQPQHF	TGTGCCAGCAGCTTAGCGGACAGGGCCACTAGCAATCAGCCCCAGCATTTT
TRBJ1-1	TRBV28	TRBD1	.	CASSLRDRIQGEAFF	TGTGCCAGCAGTTTAAGGGACAGGATCCAAGGTGAAGCTTTCTTT
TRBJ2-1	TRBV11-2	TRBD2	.	CASSFRTSRNEQFF	TGTGCCAGCAGCTTCAGGACTAGCCGCAATGAGCAGTTCTTC
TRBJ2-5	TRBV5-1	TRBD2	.	CASSFGGSQETQYF	TGCGCCAGCAGCTTCGGGGGGAGCCAAGAGACCCAGTACTTC
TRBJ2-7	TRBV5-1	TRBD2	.	CASSSSISGVGHEQYF	TGCGCCAGCAGCTCGAGTATAAGCGGGGTTGGGCACGAGCAGTACTTC
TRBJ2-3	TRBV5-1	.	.	CASSLAGAMADTQYF	TGCGCCAGCAGCTTGGCGGGAGCGATGGCAGATACGCAGTATTTT
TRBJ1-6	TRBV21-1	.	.	CASTPNLDGEPPSSYNSPLHF	TGTGCCAGCACACCGAATCTAGACGGGGAACCTCCAAGCTCCTATAATTCACCCCTCCACTTT
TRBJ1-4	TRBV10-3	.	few	CAISELDYEKLFF	TGTGCCATCAGTGAGTTGGACTATGAAAAACTGTTTTTT
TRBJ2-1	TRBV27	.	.	CASSLFTGDPQFF	TGTGCCAGCAGTTTATTTACGGGAGACCCCCAGTTCTTC
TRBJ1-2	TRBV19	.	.	CASSIGGGYGYTF	TGTGCCAGTAGTATCGGGGGGGGCTATGGCTACACCTTC
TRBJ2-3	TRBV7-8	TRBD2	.	CASSPETSGRVDPDTQYF	TGTGCCAGCAGCCCAGAGACTAGCGGGAGGGTAGATCCAGATACGCAGTATTTT
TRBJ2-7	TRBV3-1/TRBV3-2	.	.	CASSPLGAGAFEQYF	TGTGCCAGCAGCCCCCTCGGGGCAGGGGCGTTCGAGCAGTACTTC
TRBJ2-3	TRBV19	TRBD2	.	CASSIFPSGGIVDTQYF	TGTGCCAGTAGTATATTTCCCAGCGGGGGGATTGTGGATACGCAGTATTTT
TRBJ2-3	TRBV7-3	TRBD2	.	CASSSGTSGTTDTQYF	TGTGCCAGCAGCTCCGGGACTAGCGGGACCACAGATACGCAGTATTTT
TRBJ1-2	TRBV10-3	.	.	CAISGVSGSYGYTF	TGTGCCATCAGTGGTGTGTCAGGTAGCTATGGCTACACCTTC
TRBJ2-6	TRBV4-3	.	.	CASSQDPYRAGANVLTF	TGCGCCAGCAGCCAAGACCCTTACAGGGCTGGGGCCAACGTCCTGACTTTC
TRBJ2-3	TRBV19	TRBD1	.	CASSIIGTGRPDTQYF	TGTGCCAGTAGTATTATCGGGACAGGTCGCCCAGATACGCAGTATTTT
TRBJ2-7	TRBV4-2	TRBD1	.	CASSHTGTGPSSYEQYF	TGTGCCAGCAGCCACACCGGGACAGGGCCCAGCTCCTACGAGCAGTACTTC
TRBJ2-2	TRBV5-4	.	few	CASSVPGTRELFF	TGTGCCAGCAGCGTTCCGGGAACCAGGGAGCTGTTTTTT
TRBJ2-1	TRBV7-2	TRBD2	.	CASRLGTSGSSYNEQFF	TGTGCCAGCAGACTGGGGACTAGCGGGAGCTCCTACAATGAGCAGTTCTTC
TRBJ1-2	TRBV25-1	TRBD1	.	CATQRAGTGLPGYTF	TGTGCCACCCAAAGAGCCGGGACAGGGTTACCGGGCTACACCTTC
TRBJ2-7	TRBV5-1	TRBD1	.	CASSRQGGDEQYF	TGCGCCAGCAGCCGACAGGGTGGGGACGAGCAGTACTTC
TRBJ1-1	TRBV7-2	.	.	CASSPRGGWSEAFF	TGTGCCAGCAGCCCAAGGGGGGGTTGGTCTGAAGCTTTCTTT
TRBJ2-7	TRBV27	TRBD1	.	CASSLGQPLYEQYF	TGTGCCAGCAGTTTGGGACAGCCACTTTACGAGCAGTACTTC
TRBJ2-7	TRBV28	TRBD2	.	CASSFLLAGGHEQYF	TGTGCCAGCAGTTTTTTGTTAGCGGGGGGCCACGAGCAGTACTTC
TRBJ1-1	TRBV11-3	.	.	CASSENRNTEAFF	TGTGCCAGCTCAGAAAACAGGAACACTGAAGCTTTCTTT
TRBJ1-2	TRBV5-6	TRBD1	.	CASSRDSYGYTF	TGTGCCAGCAGCCGGGACAGCTATGGCTACACCTTC
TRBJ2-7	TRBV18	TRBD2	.	CASSLGLAGDQGEQYF	TGTGCCAGCTCCCTGGGACTAGCGGGAGATCAGGGGGAGCAGTACTTC
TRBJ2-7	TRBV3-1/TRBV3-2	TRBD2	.	CASSSRTSRNYEQYF	TGTGCCAGCAGCTCTAGGACTAGCCGTAACTACGAGCAGTACTTC
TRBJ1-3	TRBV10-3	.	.	CATRQAGSGNTIYF	TGTGCCACCCGGCAGGCGGGGTCTGGAAACACCATATATTTT
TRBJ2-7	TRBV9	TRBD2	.	CASSASGGGGLSYEQYF	TGTGCCAGCAGCGCCTCGGGTGGCGGGGGGTTATCCTACGAGCAGTACTTC
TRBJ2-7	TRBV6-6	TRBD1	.	CASRMGQGGNEQYF	TGTGCCAGCAGGATGGGACAGGGTGGCAACGAGCAGTACTTC